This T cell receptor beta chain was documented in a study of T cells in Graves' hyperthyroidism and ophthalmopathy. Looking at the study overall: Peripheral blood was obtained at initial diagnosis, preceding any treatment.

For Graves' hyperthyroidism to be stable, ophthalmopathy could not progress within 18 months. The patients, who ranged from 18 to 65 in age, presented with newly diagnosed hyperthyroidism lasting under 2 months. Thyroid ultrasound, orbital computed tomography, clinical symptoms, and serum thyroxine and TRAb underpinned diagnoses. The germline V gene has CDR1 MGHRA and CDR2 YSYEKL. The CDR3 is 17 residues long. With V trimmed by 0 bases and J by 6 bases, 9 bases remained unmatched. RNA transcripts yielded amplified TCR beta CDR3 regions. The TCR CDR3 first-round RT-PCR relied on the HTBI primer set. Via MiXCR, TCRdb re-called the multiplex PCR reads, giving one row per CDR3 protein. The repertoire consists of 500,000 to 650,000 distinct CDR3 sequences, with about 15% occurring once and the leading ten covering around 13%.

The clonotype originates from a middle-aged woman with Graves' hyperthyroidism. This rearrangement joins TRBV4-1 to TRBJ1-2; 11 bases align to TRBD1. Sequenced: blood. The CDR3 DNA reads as TGCGCCAGCAGCCAAGAGGGACAGGGGGATCTTGTGGATGGCTACACCTTC. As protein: CASSQEGQGDLVDGYTF.